A selection of T cell receptor beta chains follows, all from one sample in a study of T cells after yellow fever vaccination. TCRdb reprocessed the 5' RACE reads with MiXCR, giving one entry per CDR3 protein. The table records 500,000 to 650,000 distinct CDR3 sequences, 17% of them present only once. The sequences come from PBMCs, collected about 5 days after the first yellow fever vaccination. The receptors stem from a man between 18 and 29 years old who received the YFV17D yellow fever vaccine. CDR3s include the opening cysteine and the closing phenylalanine or tryptophan. The D gene is left open where the match is weak. Clone sizes are given selectively: once, few, many, or a class where the clone is expanded.

J: TRBJ2-1
V: TRBV19
D: NA
size: few
CDR3: CASSIFGDEQFF
DNA: TGTGCCAGTAGTATATTTGGGGATGAGCAGTTCTTC

J: TRBJ2-2
V: TRBV7-3
D: TRBD1
size: few
CDR3: CASSLTPDRAYTGELFF
DNA: TGTGCCAGCAGCTTAACGCCGGACAGGGCTTACACCGGGGAGCTGTTTTTT

J: TRBJ2-2
V: TRBV7-6
D: NA
size: NA
CDR3: CASSSPGRPGELFF
DNA: TGTGCCAGCAGCTCTCCTGGGAGGCCCGGGGAGCTGTTTTTT

J: TRBJ1-3
V: TRBV12-3/TRBV12-4
D: NA
size: NA
CDR3: CASRVVNTIYF
DNA: TGTGCCAGCAGGGTAGTAAACACCATATATTTT

J: TRBJ2-7
V: TRBV7-6
D: NA
size: NA
CDR3: CASSFGDEESVEQYF
DNA: TGTGCCAGCAGCTTCGGAGACGAGGAATCTGTCGAGCAGTACTTC

J: TRBJ1-1
V: TRBV19
D: TRBD1
size: many
CDR3: CASTDGTDRMNTEAFF
DNA: TGTGCCAGTACCGACGGGACAGACCGAATGAACACTGAAGCTTTCTTT

J: TRBJ2-3
V: TRBV6-2/TRBV6-3
D: TRBD2
size: few
CDR3: CASSYYLAGGLTDTQYF
DNA: TGTGCCAGCAGTTACTACTTAGCGGGGGGGCTCACAGATACGCAGTATTTT

J: TRBJ2-5
V: TRBV7-7
D: NA
size: NA
CDR3: CASSPKLQETQYF
DNA: TGTGCCAGCAGCCCAAAACTCCAAGAGACCCAGTACTTC

J: TRBJ2-7
V: TRBV3-1
D: NA
size: NA
CDR3: CASSQVPLRDEQYF
DNA: TGTGCCAGCAGCCAAGTCCCCTTAAGGGACGAGCAGTACTTC

J: TRBJ1-3
V: TRBV29-1
D: NA
size: NA
CDR3: CSVGRGNTIYF
DNA: TGCAGCGTTGGGCGTGGAAACACCATATATTTT

J: TRBJ1-1
V: TRBV9
D: NA
size: few
CDR3: CASSVEVIGTEAFF
DNA: TGTGCCAGCAGCGTAGAGGTGATAGGAACTGAAGCTTTCTTT

J: TRBJ2-5
V: TRBV9
D: TRBD1
size: few
CDR3: CASNSGQEGETQYF
DNA: TGTGCCAGCAACTCGGGACAGGAGGGGGAGACCCAGTACTTC

J: TRBJ1-6
V: TRBV6-5
D: NA
size: few
CDR3: CASSYYLGSGSPLHF
DNA: TGTGCCAGCAGTTACTACCTGGGATCGGGTTCACCCCTCCACTTT

J: TRBJ2-3
V: TRBV20-1
D: TRBD2
size: NA
CDR3: CSASQTSGLTDTQYF
DNA: TGCAGTGCCAGTCAGACTAGCGGCCTCACAGATACGCAGTATTTT

J: TRBJ2-5
V: TRBV30
D: NA
size: NA
CDR3: CAWAKGRVETQYF
DNA: TGTGCCTGGGCCAAGGGGCGAGTAGAGACCCAGTACTTC

J: TRBJ2-5
V: TRBV12-3/TRBV12-4
D: TRBD2
size: few
CDR3: CASSSWGLAGLQETQYF
DNA: TGTGCCAGCAGCTCATGGGGACTAGCGGGATTACAAGAGACCCAGTACTTC

J: TRBJ2-3
V: TRBV4-2
D: NA
size: many
CDR3: CASSQEADTQYF
DNA: TGTGCCAGCAGCCAAGAAGCAGATACGCAGTATTTT

J: TRBJ2-7
V: TRBV12-3/TRBV12-4
D: NA
size: few
CDR3: CASSLPGGYGSSYEQYF
DNA: TGTGCCAGCAGTTTACCGGGGGGCTACGGGAGCTCCTACGAGCAGTACTTC

J: TRBJ1-4
V: TRBV7-9
D: NA
size: NA
CDR3: CASSLVRAREKLFF
DNA: TGTGCCAGCAGCTTAGTCAGGGCTCGGGAAAAACTGTTTTTT

J: TRBJ1-5
V: TRBV12-3/TRBV12-4
D: NA
size: NA
CDR3: CATGRINQPQHF
DNA: TGTGCCACGGGACGTATCAATCAGCCCCAGCATTTT

J: TRBJ1-2
V: TRBV12-3/TRBV12-4
D: NA
size: few
CDR3: CASSWVGYGYTF
DNA: TGTGCCAGCAGTTGGGTTGGCTATGGCTACACCTTC

J: TRBJ2-7
V: TRBV7-9
D: NA
size: NA
CDR3: CASSLVQVFEQYF
DNA: TGTGCCAGCAGCTTAGTACAGGTTTTCGAGCAGTACTTC

J: TRBJ2-1
V: TRBV11-1
D: TRBD2
size: few
CDR3: CASSSRRGISYNEQFF
DNA: TGTGCCAGCAGCTCGCGGCGGGGGATATCCTACAATGAGCAGTTCTTC

J: TRBJ2-3
V: TRBV4-2
D: NA
size: few
CDR3: CASSQSVDNTQYF
DNA: TGTGCCAGCAGCCAATCCGTAGACAATACGCAGTATTTT

J: TRBJ2-5
V: TRBV5-5
D: NA
size: NA
CDR3: CASSPRGTETQYF
DNA: TGTGCCAGCAGCCCTCGTGGTACAGAGACCCAGTACTTC

J: TRBJ1-1
V: TRBV7-2
D: TRBD1
size: few
CDR3: CASTRGHSNTEAFF
DNA: TGTGCCAGCACAAGGGGGCATTCGAACACTGAAGCTTTCTTT

J: TRBJ1-1
V: TRBV5-1
D: NA
size: NA
CDR3: CASSFMMDTEAFF
DNA: TGCGCCAGCAGCTTTATGATGGACACTGAAGCTTTCTTT

J: TRBJ2-1
V: TRBV5-1
D: NA
size: few
CDR3: CASSRGGTYNEQFF
DNA: TGCGCCAGCAGCCGAGGGGGGACATACAATGAGCAGTTCTTC

J: TRBJ1-1
V: TRBV5-5
D: NA
size: few
CDR3: CASSLKMTVMNTEAFF
DNA: TGTGCCAGCAGCTTGAAGATGACAGTTATGAACACTGAAGCTTTCTTT

J: TRBJ1-6
V: TRBV4-1
D: NA
size: few
CDR3: CASSPQRTINSPLHF
DNA: TGCGCCAGCAGCCCCCAACGGACAATTAATTCACCCCTCCACTTT

J: TRBJ2-4
V: TRBV12-3/TRBV12-4
D: NA
size: many
CDR3: CASSPRQGFDIQYF
DNA: TGTGCCAGCAGCCCCCGGCAGGGTTTTGACATTCAGTACTTC

J: TRBJ2-5
V: TRBV18
D: NA
size: few
CDR3: CASTLTGQETQYF
DNA: TGTGCCAGCACCCTTACTGGACAAGAGACCCAGTACTTC

J: TRBJ2-1
V: TRBV9
D: NA
size: NA
CDR3: CASSVRQGAVSYNEQFF
DNA: TGTGCCAGCAGCGTACGGCAGGGAGCGGTCTCCTACAATGAGCAGTTCTTC

J: TRBJ1-5
V: TRBV20-1
D: NA
size: NA
CDR3: CSAREAQGSNQPQHF
DNA: TGCAGTGCTAGAGAGGCTCAAGGTAGCAATCAGCCCCAGCATTTT

J: TRBJ1-6
V: TRBV11-2
D: TRBD1
size: NA
CDR3: CASSEMGTANNSPLHF
DNA: TGTGCCAGCAGCGAAATGGGGACAGCTAATAATTCACCCCTCCACTTT

J: TRBJ2-1
V: TRBV7-3
D: NA
size: few
CDR3: CASSPTSGLGVNEQFF
DNA: TGTGCCAGCAGCCCAACCTCGGGCTTAGGGGTAAATGAGCAGTTCTTC

J: TRBJ1-5
V: TRBV4-1
D: NA
size: few
CDR3: CASSQIRAFPLYQPQHF
DNA: TGCGCCAGCAGCCAGATCCGGGCCTTTCCTCTATATCAGCCCCAGCATTTT

J: TRBJ2-3
V: TRBV7-3
D: TRBD2
size: few
CDR3: CASSDGGGAGTDTQYF
DNA: TGTGCCAGCAGCGACGGCGGGGGGGCTGGCACAGATACGCAGTATTTT

J: TRBJ2-2
V: TRBV6-1
D: NA
size: NA
CDR3: CASNTIGSGELFF
DNA: TGTGCCAGCAATACCATCGGGAGCGGGGAGCTGTTTTTT

J: TRBJ2-3
V: TRBV9
D: TRBD2
size: NA
CDR3: CASRSGGDSTDTQYF
DNA: TGTGCCAGCAGAAGCGGGGGGGATAGCACAGATACGCAGTATTTT

J: TRBJ2-7
V: TRBV28
D: NA
size: few
CDR3: CASRYGAGSYEQYF
DNA: TGTGCCAGCAGATACGGAGCCGGCTCCTACGAGCAGTACTTC

J: TRBJ1-5
V: TRBV28
D: NA
size: few
CDR3: CASNRQSNQPQHF
DNA: TGTGCCAGCAACCGACAGAGCAATCAGCCCCAGCATTTT

J: TRBJ2-7
V: TRBV3-1
D: NA
size: NA
CDR3: CASSPASTYAEQYF
DNA: TGTGCCAGCAGCCCCGCCTCGACGTATGCCGAGCAGTACTTC

J: TRBJ2-2
V: TRBV5-1
D: NA
size: NA
CDR3: CASSFNRQNTGELFF
DNA: TGCGCCAGCAGCTTTAACAGGCAAAACACCGGGGAGCTGTTTTTT

J: TRBJ2-1
V: TRBV11-2
D: NA
size: NA
CDR3: CASSYTGHSSNEQFF
DNA: TGTGCCAGCAGCTATACAGGGCATTCTTCCAATGAGCAGTTCTTC

J: TRBJ1-1
V: TRBV3-1
D: NA
size: NA
CDR3: CASSQDPRGAAFF
DNA: TGTGCCAGCAGCCAAGATCCCAGGGGCGCAGCTTTCTTT

J: TRBJ1-6
V: TRBV12-3/TRBV12-4
D: NA
size: many
CDR3: CASSLSAGDLHF
DNA: TGTGCCAGCAGTTTAAGTGCCGGGGACCTCCACTTT

J: TRBJ2-7
V: TRBV12-3/TRBV12-4
D: NA
size: NA
CDR3: CASSGRPTAYEQYF
DNA: TGTGCCAGCAGTGGGAGGCCCACCGCCTACGAGCAGTACTTC

J: TRBJ1-2
V: TRBV7-3
D: NA
size: few
CDR3: CASRTGGGGVYGYTF
DNA: TGTGCCAGCAGGACTGGCGGGGGGGGTGTCTATGGCTACACCTTC

J: TRBJ1-2
V: TRBV7-3
D: NA
size: NA
CDR3: CASSLVEGDGYTF
DNA: TGTGCCAGCAGCTTAGTCGAGGGTGATGGCTACACCTTC

J: TRBJ1-2
V: TRBV20-1
D: NA
size: NA
CDR3: CSARRDSRTDYGYTF
DNA: TGCAGTGCTAGACGGGATTCGAGGACGGACTATGGCTACACCTTC